The clone carrying this T cell receptor beta chain was observed a handful of times. The antigen remains unidentified. This sample stems from a study of blood T cells in healthy people across ages. Primed by a sample-barcoded 5' primer and a J-beta primer mix, a second PCR proceeded for roughly 7 to 12 cycles. Per-sample output comprised a minimum of 2.5 million paired-end reads containing CDR3. Each CDR3 protein gets one entry after TCRdb re-called the 5' RACE reads with MiXCR. The data hold about 720,000 distinct CDR3 sequences, with roughly 25% observed a single time. Study-wide points: Diversity figures derived from one million T cells were judged to underestimate the true value.

Germline assignment: CDR1 SGHRS and CDR2 YFSETQ. This CDR3 region has 14 residues. This sample also appeared in a second study, on T cells of mothers and their children. Turning to that study: A few healthy Caucasian mothers served as donors, and their six children did as well.

The sequencing input was blood. This receptor was identified in a boy younger than 18 in good health. This chain links TRBV5-1 with TRBJ2-5; D is perhaps TRBD2 (5 bases). The closer fit of TRBJ2-7 to the DNA end suggests the J call may be wrong. The CDR3 spells CASSLAGGGGEQYF. The CDR3 DNA follows: TGCGCCAGCAGCTTGGCAGGAGGAGGAGGCGAGCAGTACTTC.